This T cell receptor beta chain was recovered during a study of blood T cell repertoires in COVID-19. Study as a whole: The origin of the acute and convalescent COVID-19 samples was the United States, Italy and Spain. Sample material is recorded as cDNA or gDNA derived from T cells, B-cell-depleted T cells, or PBMCs.

The germline V gene has CDR1 LNHDA and CDR2 SQIVND (reference sequence). CDR3 length: 13 residues. The V end lost 4 bases, the J end lost 9 bases, and 10 bases lay between the germline ends. Enrolment of Seattle patients took place during active infection, and they were followed longitudinally. This clone was seen only once. In the study's own analysis: Researchers report that nucleated cell counts were estimated from reference gene primer amplification. Assay: immunoSEQ multiplex PCR; the TCRdb copy retains only in-frame clones and omits some. V and J calls and clone size follow that table, whereas D and trimming were derived from the DNA. Here the sample spans 30,000 to 40,000 clones, 80% to 90% being singletons.

The chain carries TRBV19 and TRBJ1-6; perhaps TRBD1 as D (5 bases). This receptor was identified in a man between 60 and 70 years old with COVID-19, enrolled during active disease. Sequences were obtained from peripheral blood. The CDR3 is CASSTQGGSPLHF. CDR3 coding DNA: TGTGCCAGTAGTACCCAGGGCGGTTCACCCCTCCACTTT.